The sequence of this TCR beta chain was determined in a study of human T cells and chemical hapten exposure. Study-wide background: Sensitization was performed using 2% DPC on a 2 cm by 2 cm upper inner arm skin site. Patients received weekly diphenylcyclopropenone doses to the scalp throughout the roughly 24-week study. General study results and limits: Significantly greater numbers of large CDR3 similarity clusters came from expanded TCRs than from controls.

From the RACE reads, TCRdb called clonotypes with MiXCR, one entry per CDR3 protein. The table shows under 450,000 distinct CDR3 sequences, with around 6% occurring only once. The CDR3 runs 14 residues. The V segment lost 5 bases and the J segment 6 bases; nucleotides outside the gene matches: 4. Germline V gene sequence: CDR1 SEHNR, CDR2 FQNEAQ (reference sequence). The time point was: patch test 2, 6 weeks after DPC sensitization. As to treatment: therapeutic diphenylcyclopropenone sensitization with weekly scalp DPC. Blood draws came first, before each patch test. There are a few counts of this clonotype. Antigen specificity is unknown.

The V and J genes are TRBV7-9 and TRBJ2-1; 10 bases match TRBD2. This receptor was obtained from a woman between 18 and 30 years old with alopecia areata. Some clones in this sample may be carry-over from other donors' samples. Source: whole blood, taken in connection with sensitization to the hapten diphenylcyclopropenone (DPC). The CDR3: CASSPRTSGNEQFF. CDR3 nucleotide sequence: TGTGCCAGCAGCCCCCGGACTAGCGGCAATGAGCAGTTCTTC.